At least ten counts were recorded for the clone carrying this T cell receptor (beta chain). Amplified TCR beta CDR3 regions came from RNA transcripts. The HTBI primer set was used in a first-round RT-PCR of the TCR CDR3. TCRdb itself ran the multiplex PCR reads through MiXCR, one entry per CDR3 protein. The table has approximately 600,000 distinct CDR3 sequences, less than 25% seen once. The V end was cut by 5 bases, the J end by 1 base, with 11 bases between. Per germline, CDR1 LNHNV and CDR2 YYDKDF (reference sequence). CDR3 length: 14 amino acids. The data were obtained in a study of T cells in Graves' hyperthyroidism and ophthalmopathy.

Material: blood. The chain joins TRBV15 to TRBJ1-1, with D perhaps TRBD1 (5 bases). The sequence derives from a young man with Graves' ophthalmopathy. In DNA, the CDR3 is TGTGCCACCAGCGGGCCAGGGACGAACACTGAAGCTTTCTTT. Its protein product is CATSGPGTNTEAFF.